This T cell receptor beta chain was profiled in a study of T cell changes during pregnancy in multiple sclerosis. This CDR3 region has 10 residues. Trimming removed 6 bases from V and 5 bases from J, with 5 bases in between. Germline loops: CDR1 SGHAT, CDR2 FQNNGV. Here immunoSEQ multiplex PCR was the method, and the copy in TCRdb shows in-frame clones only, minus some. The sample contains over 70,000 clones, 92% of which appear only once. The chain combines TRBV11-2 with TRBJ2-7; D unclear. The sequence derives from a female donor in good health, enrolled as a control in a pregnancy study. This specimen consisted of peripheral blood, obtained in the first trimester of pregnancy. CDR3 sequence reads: CASSTDEQYF. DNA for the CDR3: TGTGCCAGCAGTACAGACGAGCAGTACTTC.